These 23 T cell receptor beta chains originate from one sample sequenced in a study of post-analysis software for immune sequencing data. General observations from the study: In patients, TRBV5-6, TRBV5-1 and TRBV20-1 belonged to five TRBV segments found more frequently than in controls.

cDNA libraries of TCR beta carried unique molecular identifiers. MiXCR, applied by TCRdb to the PCR reads, yields one record per CDR3 protein. The sample has under 900,000 distinct CDR3 sequences, around 50% seen once. What these receptors recognize is not known. Sequenced input: blood. These TCRs come from a girl aged 5-17 years with multiple sclerosis.

V usage is TRBV7-9 and J usage is TRBJ2-5, with D perhaps TRBD2 (6 bases). V lost 0 bases to trimming and J lost 13 bases, with 18 bases between them. There are 14 residues in the CDR3. The germline V gene encodes CDR1 SEHNR and CDR2 FQNEAQ (reference sequence). The CDR3: CASSLASGNPVRYF. CDR3 sequence (DNA): TGTGCCAGCAGCTTAGCTAGCGGCAACCCGGTCCGGTACTTC.

As regards this clonotype: One end of the junction fails to match germline, which may point to a read error. V gene TRBV7-7 combines with J gene TRBJ2-1, with D uncertain. This CDR3 has 14 amino acids. Germline lookup yields CDR1 SSHAT and CDR2 FNYEAQ (reference sequence). CDR3 nucleotides: TGTGCTAGCAGCGTCTCGACTCTTCACAATGAGCAGTTCTTT. Its translation: CASSVSTLHNEQFF.

The gene calls are TRBV5-1 and TRBJ1-6, with TRBD1 as a possible D gene (5 bases). CDR1 SGHRS and CDR2 YFSETQ come from the germline V gene. The CDR3 is 15 amino acids. Trimming removed 5 bases at V and 7 bases at J, with 16 bases between. This chain's CDR3 is CASSTGTFWNSPLHF. The CDR3 bases are TGCGCCAGCAGTACAGGCACTTTTTGGAATTCACCCCTCCACTTT.

The chain recombines TRBV7-9 with TRBJ1-4; TRBD1 matches 9 bases. The CDR3 spans 17 residues. The junction had 14 bases not matched to a gene; V was cut back by 5 bases and J by 7 bases. Germline-derived CDR1 and CDR2 are SEHNR and FQNEAQ (reference sequence). The DNA for the CDR3 is TGTGCCAGCAGCCGCCCGTGGGACAGGGAATTTAGTGAAAAACTGTTTTTT. It specifies CASSRPWDREFSEKLFF. The entire variable domain, with the rest obtained from reference TRBV7-9 and TRBJ1-4, is as follows: DTGVSQNPRHKITKRGQNVTFRCDPISEHNRLYWYRQTLGQGPEFLTYFQNEAQLEKSRLLSDRFSAERPKGSFSTLEIQRTEQGDSAMYLCASSRPWDREFSEKLFFGSGTQLSVL.

V is TRBV10-3 and J is TRBJ2-4, with TRBD1 matching over 8 bases. The J call may be wrong; the DNA end is better matched by TRBJ2-7. There are 15 residues in the CDR3. The V gene's germline CDR1 is ENHRY and CDR2 SYGVKD. The CDR3 here is CAISEGQGTKYEQYF. CDR3 in DNA: TGTGCCATCAGTGAGGGACAGGGCACCAAGTACGAGCAGTACTTC.

The rearrangement links TRBV5-1 to TRBJ2-1; no clear D gene. Per germline, CDR1 SGHRS and CDR2 YFSETQ. V was shortened by 0 bases and J by 7 bases, with 5 bases between the two germline ends. There are 12 residues in the CDR3. CDR3 loop: CASSLAQNEQFF. The CDR3 region has the DNA TGCGCCAGCAGCTTGGCCCAAAATGAGCAGTTCTTC.

The chain links TRBV9 to TRBJ1-1, with no clear D. The CDR3 has 15 residues. Per the germline V gene, CDR1 is SGDLS and CDR2 is YYNGEE. V lost 4 bases and J lost 1, with 14 bases in between. In DNA form, the CDR3 reads TGTGCCAGCAGCCCCCGAGGTGGCGCGAACACTGAAGCTTTCTTT. It encodes CASSPRGGANTEAFF.

This clonotype was seen just once. The chain couples TRBV4-2 to TRBJ2-1; possible D gene TRBD2, 5 bases. V dropped 0 bases and J dropped 5 bases, with 17 bases sitting between them. The CDR3 consists of 17 residues. The V gene's germline CDR1 is LGHNA and CDR2 YNFKEQ. The CDR3 loop reads CASSQDIYSGRDNEQFF. Here the CDR3 DNA reads TGTGCCAGCAGCCAAGATATTTACAGCGGTAGGGACAATGAGCAGTTCTTC.

The gene calls are TRBV7-2 and TRBJ2-3, with D unresolved. V lost 4 bases to trimming and J lost 12 bases, with 2 bases between them. Germline CDR1 reads SGHTA; CDR2 reads FQGNSA. The CDR3 consists of 8 residues. The CDR3 nucleotides are TGTGCCAGCAGCTCACAGTATTTT. Its protein product is CASSSQYF.

The chain links TRBV29-1 to TRBJ1-5; the D is unclear. V dropped 5 bases and J dropped 2 bases, with 22 bases sitting between them. In germline, CDR1 is SQVTM, CDR2 ANQGSEA. This CDR3 has 17 amino acids. This chain's CDR3 is CSVSGIGFGGGNQPQHF. CDR3 sequence (DNA): TGCAGCGTTTCGGGGATCGGTTTCGGCGGCGGCAATCAGCCCCAGCATTTT.

V is TRBV20-1 and J is TRBJ2-1; perhaps TRBD2 as D (5 bases). Germline CDR1 reads DFQATT; CDR2 reads SNEGSKA (reference sequence). CDR3 length: 12 residues. With 5 bases removed from V and 9 bases from J, the gap between germline ends came to 14 bases. The CDR3 reads CSALRGLSEQFF. For the CDR3, the DNA is TGCAGTGCTCTCCGCGGGCTGAGTGAGCAGTTCTTC.

This clonotype was observed a few times. The CDR3 DNA reads as TGTGCCAGCAGCTTAGTCTTGGACCTAGCCAAAAACATTCAGTACTTC. This gives the protein CASSLVLDLAKNIQYF. V usage is TRBV7-2 and J usage is TRBJ2-4; D remains unclear. Trimming removed 1 base at V and 0 bases at J, with 10 bases between. The CDR3 sequence is 16 residues long. CDR1 SGHTA and CDR2 FQGNSA come from the germline V gene.

This clonotype was observed a few times. V and J are TRBV29-1 and TRBJ2-1; no definite D call. In germline, CDR1 is SQVTM, CDR2 ANQGSEA. The CDR3 spans 14 residues. V lost 1 base, J lost 0 bases, and 7 bases lay in between. CDR3 coding DNA: TGCAGCGTTGAAGTAACCAGCTCCTACAATGAGCAGTTCTTC. It codes for CSVEVTSSYNEQFF.

The chain is built from TRBV27 and TRBJ2-5, with D possibly being TRBD1 (5 bases). The end of the DNA aligns better with TRBJ2-7, so the J call may be wrong. This CDR3 has 14 amino acids. Germline V gene data show CDR1 as MNHEY and CDR2 as SMNVEV (reference sequence). CDR3 nucleotides: TGTGCCAGCAGTTTCGGGCAGGGAAATGGCGAGCAGTACTTC. Residues: CASSFGQGNGEQYF.

The V call is TRBV20-1, the J call TRBJ2-3; no firm D call. Germline CDR1 DFQATT, CDR2 SNEGSKA (reference sequence). V lost 6 bases and J lost 4, with 20 bases in between. The CDR3 sequence is 15 residues long. CDR3 sequence (DNA): TGCAGTGCAACCCATGACCGCTCCTGGGCAGATACGCAGTATTTT. Its protein is CSATHDRSWADTQYF.

In its sample, this clonotype was seen a few times. V usage is TRBV7-8 and J usage is TRBJ2-5; TRBD2 matches 7 bases. The DNA end is a closer match to TRBJ2-7, so the J assignment may be wrong. Germline V gene data show CDR1 as SGHVS and CDR2 as FQNEAQ. The length of the CDR3 is 14 residues. The CDR3 DNA is TGTGCCAGCAGCTTAGCGGGAGGGAACTACGAGCAGTACTTC. Its protein product is CASSLAGGNYEQYF.

The chain carries TRBV9 and TRBJ2-4, with 7 bases matching TRBD2. Judging by the DNA end, TRBJ2-7 fits better; the J call may be wrong. The germline gives CDR1 SGDLS, CDR2 YYNGEE. The CDR3 has 15 residues. DNA of the CDR3: TGTGCCAGCAGCCCCATTGCGCCGGGGGGATCCGAGCAGTACTTC. Amino acid sequence: CASSPIAPGGSEQYF.

This clonotype was observed at least ten times. One junction end does not reproduce the germline sequence, and a read error may be involved. This chain connects TRBV5-1 to TRBJ2-7; 10 nucleotides line up with TRBD1. Germline CDR1 SGHRS, CDR2 YFSETQ. The CDR3 is 13 residues long. The CDR3 region has the DNA TGTGCCAGTCGGACAGGGGGCTCCTACGAGCAGTACTTC. This codes for CASRTGGSYEQYF.

This clonotype was counted a few times. The gene calls are TRBV5-1 and TRBJ2-1; 9 bases map to TRBD2. This CDR3 has 15 residues. Germline CDR1 reads SGHRS; CDR2 reads YFSETQ. Losses at the gene ends were 4 bases for V and 5 bases for J; bases not matched to a gene: 7. CDR3 nucleotides: TGCGCCAGCAGCCACGGACTAGCGAGTGACAATGAGCAGTTCTTC. Translated, it gives CASSHGLASDNEQFF.

The chain carries TRBV5-6 and TRBJ1-2; D remains ambiguous. CDR3 size: 13 residues. V gave up 0 bases and J gave up 8 bases, with 11 bases separating them. Germline V gene sequence: CDR1 SGHDT, CDR2 YYEEEE. The CDR3 DNA sequence: TGTGCCAGCAGCTTGGCCGCCAGGCACGGCTACACCTTC. Its protein is CASSLAARHGYTF.

The chain has TRBV25-1 and TRBJ2-6, with D possibly TRBD1 on 5 matching bases. This CDR3 has 17 residues. V was cut by 7 bases and J by 4 bases, with 20 bases left in between. Germline CDR1 is MGHDK and CDR2 is SYGVNS. CDR3: CASTTDVDVWGANVLTF. In DNA, the CDR3 is TGTGCCAGCACGACAGACGTTGATGTTTGGGGGGCCAACGTCCTGACTTTC.

CDR3 nucleotide sequence: TGTGCCAGTAGTATCCGGCTAGCGGACCTCTACGAGCAGTACTTC. This encodes CASSIRLADLYEQYF. The chain has TRBV19 and TRBJ2-5; 7 bases are shared with TRBD2. The J call could be wrong; TRBJ2-7 is a better fit for the DNA end. This CDR3 region has 15 residues. CDR1 LNHDA and CDR2 SQIVND come from the germline V gene (reference sequence).

V is TRBV15 and J is TRBJ2-7, with D maybe TRBD2 (6 bases). The last part of the DNA fits TRBJ2-4 better; the J call may be wrong. The germline CDR1 and CDR2 sequences are LNHNV and YYDKDF (reference sequence). The CDR3 spans 13 residues. CDR3 in DNA: TGTGCCACCAGCAGGGGACTGGGGGACATTCAGTACTTC. Translated: CATSRGLGDIQYF.